These 5 T cell receptor beta chains were sequenced from one sample in a study of blood T cell repertoires in COVID-19. The method was immunoSEQ multiplex PCR; TCRdb's version includes in-frame clones alone and lacks a portion of them. Found here are about 160,000 clones, about 81% of them singletons; the top ten hold approximately 18%. The sequenced sample was peripheral blood. The source is a woman of 80 years or more with acute or convalescent COVID-19.

The V gene is TRBV6-5, the J gene TRBJ1-6; no reliable D call. The length of the CDR3 is 14 residues. Germline lookup yields CDR1 MNHEY and CDR2 SVGAGI. Trimming pared 7 bases from V and 5 bases from J, leaving 12 bases between. In nucleotides, the CDR3 is TGTGCCAGCACCCCCGAAGCTCATAATTCACCCCTCCACTTT. Residues: CASTPEAHNSPLHF.

The sample holds a few counts of this clone. The chain recombines TRBV21-1 with TRBJ2-1; the table's D call, TRBD2, has no DNA check behind it. TRBV21-1 constitutes a pseudogene. The CDR3 extends over 15 amino acids. The CDR3 loop reads CASSKATSGDNEQFF. The CDR3 nucleotides are TGTGCCAGCAGCAAAGCCACTAGCGGGGACAATGAGCAGTTCTTC.

The gene calls are TRBV7-9 and TRBJ2-7; D gene unclear. V was pared by 5 bases and J by 3 bases, with 8 bases between. CDR1 is SEHNR and CDR2 is FQNEAQ in the germline V gene (reference sequence). There are 12 residues in the CDR3. The CDR3 nucleotides read TGTGCCAGCAGCACCTACAGCTACGAGCAGTACTTC. It encodes CASSTYSYEQYF. Drawing the rest from reference TRBV7-9 and TRBJ2-7, the complete variable domain is DTGVSQNPRHKITKRGQNVTFRCDPISEHNRLYWYRQTLGQGPEFLTYFQNEAQLEKSRLLSDRFSAERPKGSFSTLEIQRTEQGDSAMYLCASSTYSYEQYFGPGTRLTVT.

The rearrangement uses TRBV18 and TRBJ2-3; D may be TRBD2 (6 bases). Between the trimmed V and J ends, which lost 3 bases and 6 bases, there was a span of 13 bases. CDR1 is KGHSH and CDR2 is LQKENI in the germline V gene. The CDR3 spans 14 residues. The CDR3, as DNA: TGTGCCAGCTCACCGTTTGGGGGGATGGATACGCAGTATTTT. It encodes CASSPFGGMDTQYF.

This clone was observed once. This chain joins TRBV4-1 and TRBJ2-5; 10 bases are shared with TRBD1. CDR3 size: 15 residues. Germline V gene data show CDR1 as MGHRA and CDR2 as YSYEKL. V gave up 6 bases and J gave up 5 bases; unmatched junction bases: 9. CDR3 residues: CASRPGQGDFETQYF. Here the CDR3 DNA reads TGCGCCAGCAGACCAGGACAGGGGGACTTCGAGACCCAGTACTTC.